The 32 T cell receptor beta chains given below trace back to one sample, sequenced in a study of cytomegalovirus exposure and HLA in healthy donors. PCR primers comprised 60 Vbeta and 13 Jbeta primers. Generated by immunoSEQ multiplex PCR, the TCRdb table keeps only in-frame clones and is missing some. The sample includes 160,000 or so clones, around three quarters of them seen just once. The sample comprised PBMCs. These receptors originate from a middle-aged man in good health and CMV-seronegative.

V and J are TRBV2 and TRBJ2-7, with D unresolved. The CDR3 is made up of 13 amino acids. V shed 3 bases and J shed 8 bases, with 14 bases lying between them. The germline gives CDR1 SNHLY, CDR2 FYNNEI. Here the CDR3 DNA reads TGTGCCAGCAGTGAGGTGGGCGTCCGACAGCAGTACTTC. Its protein is CASSEVGVRQQYF.

The chain uses TRBV14 and TRBJ2-3; D call uncertain. The germline V and J ends were trimmed by 4 bases and 6 bases, with 11 bases remaining between them. This CDR3 spans 13 amino acids. Germline loops: CDR1 SGHDN, CDR2 FVKESK. CDR3 DNA: TGTGCCAGCAGCCTTAGATTCGGGGATACGCAGTATTTT. As protein: CASSLRFGDTQYF.

This clone was counted a single time. The CDR3 loop reads CAVDSEFF. In nucleotides, the CDR3 is TGTGCCGTGGACAGCGAATTCTTC. This rearrangement joins TRBV6-1 to TRBJ2-1, with D maybe TRBD1 (6 bases). Per the germline V gene, CDR1 is MNHNS and CDR2 is SASEGT. Trimming removed 11 bases from V and 16 bases from J, with 12 bases in between. The length of the CDR3 is 8 residues.

V gene TRBV6-1 combines with J gene TRBJ2-7; 8 positions agree with TRBD2. CDR3 length: 17 amino acids. Looked up from germline, CDR1 is MNHNS and CDR2 is SASEGT. The V gene end was trimmed by 2 bases and the J gene end by 2 bases; junction bases not matched to a gene: 11. CDR3 nucleotide sequence: TGTGCCAGCAGTGAAACCAGGAGACTAGCGCCGACCTACGAGCAGTACTTC. Translating gives CASSETRRLAPTYEQYF.

V gene TRBV5-1 combines with J gene TRBJ2-3; 8 bases line up with TRBD2. Trimming took 4 bases from V and 3 from J; bases not matched to a gene: 10. Germline V lookup: CDR1 SGHRS, CDR2 YFSETQ. The CDR3 length is 16 residues. CDR3: CASSKGTSGGTDTQYF. For the CDR3, the DNA is TGCGCCAGCAGCAAAGGGACCTCGGGAGGGACAGATACGCAGTATTTT.

V usage is TRBV4-1 and J usage is TRBJ2-2, with TRBD2 matching over 7 bases. Losses at the gene ends were 8 bases for V and 3 bases for J; bases not matched to a gene: 9. CDR1 is MGHRA and CDR2 is YSYEKL in the germline V gene. The CDR3 loop spans 15 amino acids. In DNA form, the CDR3 reads TGCGCCAGCGGAGGAAGCGGGGAACACACCGGGGAGCTGTTTTTT. Its protein product is CASGGSGEHTGELFF.

This clone was found once. The rearrangement links TRBV11-2 to TRBJ2-3; 7 positions agree with TRBD1. The CDR3 length is 16 residues. V lost 1 base and J lost 0; bases outside the gene matches: 4. The V gene's germline CDR1 is SGHAT and CDR2 FQNNGV. The CDR3 spells CASSLGNRGSTDTQYF. In DNA, the CDR3 is TGTGCCAGCAGCTTAGGGAACAGGGGTAGCACAGATACGCAGTATTTT.

The chain has TRBV5-5 and TRBJ1-2, with D hard to call. V was clipped by 3 bases and J by 4 bases, with 10 bases between them. The CDR3 is 13 amino acids. The V gene's germline CDR1 is SGHKS and CDR2 YYEKEE (reference sequence). CDR3 sequence reads: CASSSRERYGYTF. CDR3 coding DNA: TGTGCCAGCAGCTCGAGGGAGCGCTATGGCTACACCTTC.

The chain recombines TRBV7-8 with TRBJ1-2; TRBD1 might be the D (6 bases). CDR1 and CDR2 from the germline V gene are SGHVS and FQNEAQ. The V gene lost 4 bases and the J gene lost 7 bases, with 13 bases spanning the gap. The CDR3 consists of 13 residues. The DNA for the CDR3 is TGTGCCAGCAGCTCATCAGGGGCGGGTGGCTACACCTTC. Translated, it gives CASSSSGAGGYTF.

Concerning this clone: At the DNA level, this CDR3 is encoded by other sequences in the same sample as well. The CDR3 protein is CASSLGPSEQFF. For the CDR3, the DNA is TGTGCCAGCAGCTTAGGGCCTTCTGAGCAGTTCTTC. The chain recombines TRBV7-2 with TRBJ2-1; D unclear. V dropped 1 base and J dropped 9 bases, with 7 bases sitting between them. This CDR3 has 12 amino acids. CDR1 is SGHTA, CDR2 FQGNSA, per germline.

The chain uses TRBV9 and TRBJ2-1; 7 bases match TRBD2. Germline trimming cut 0 bases from V and 5 bases from J; bases unmatched to any gene: 8. This CDR3 has 16 amino acids. Germline loops: CDR1 SGDLS, CDR2 YYNGEE. The CDR3 coding sequence is TGTGCCAGCAGCGTAGCCTCCCCGGGGGGACACAATGAGCAGTTCTTC. It translates to CASSVASPGGHNEQFF. The complete variable domain, with remaining parts taken from reference TRBV9 and TRBJ2-1, reads DSGVTQTPKHLITATGQRVTLRCSPRSGDLSVYWYQQSLDQGLQFLIQYYNGEERAKGNILERFSAQQFPDLHSELNLSSLELGDSALYFCASSVASPGGHNEQFFGPGTRLTVL.

Note on this clone: A junction end diverges from the germline sequence, so it may reflect a read error. The chain joins TRBV10-3 to TRBJ2-3; TRBD2 matches at 7 bases. Germline V gene lookup returns CDR1 ENHRY and CDR2 SYGVKD. This CDR3 spans 13 amino acids. CDR3 loop: CATGSGTPDTQYF. For the CDR3, the DNA is TGCGCCACCGGGAGCGGGACCCCAGATACGCAGTATTTT.

V gene TRBV19 combines with J gene TRBJ1-6; weak D call: TRBD1 (5 bases). The CDR3 extends over 15 amino acids. Germline CDR1 LNHDA, CDR2 SQIVND (reference sequence). The germline V and J ends were trimmed by 8 bases and 9 bases, with 20 bases remaining between them. The CDR3 DNA sequence: TGTGCCAGTGGGGTGCAGGGAGGTTTGGGTTCACCCCTCCACTTT. Its protein is CASGVQGGLGSPLHF.

This clone occurred a few times. J is TRBJ2-1 and V is TRBV19, with 7 bases fitting TRBD1. Germline V gene sequence: CDR1 LNHDA, CDR2 SQIVND (reference sequence). This CDR3 spans 14 amino acids. V was clipped by 4 bases and J by 3 bases; unmatched bases: 3. The CDR3 DNA is TGTGCCAGTAGTACCGGGACAGACTACAATGAGCAGTTCTTC. This codes for CASSTGTDYNEQFF.

CDR3 sequence: CASSKDRESYNEQFF. CDR3 DNA sequence: TGTGCCAGCAGCAAGGACAGGGAATCCTACAATGAGCAGTTCTTC. The chain employs TRBV7-2 and TRBJ2-1, with TRBD1 matching 8 bases. Germline V gene sequence: CDR1 SGHTA, CDR2 FQGNSA. J gave up 1 base and V 5 bases, and 4 bases lay outside the gene matches. The CDR3 sequence is 15 residues long.

The V and J genes are TRBV7-8 and TRBJ2-3; 12 bases are a match to TRBD2. The germline V gene encodes CDR1 SGHVS and CDR2 FQNEAQ. With V trimmed by 4 bases and J by 0 bases, 5 bases remained unmatched. This CDR3 has 17 amino acids. Here the CDR3 DNA reads TGTGCCAGCAGCTCCGGGACTAGCGGGTTTAGCACAGATACGCAGTATTTT. This codes for CASSSGTSGFSTDTQYF.

As concerns this clone: Additional DNA sequences in this sample encode the identical CDR3. J is TRBJ2-7 and V is TRBV7-9; tentatively, D is TRBD2 (6 bases). The CDR3 is made up of 11 amino acids. The V gene's germline CDR1 is SEHNR and CDR2 FQNEAQ (reference sequence). Trimming removed 5 bases from V and 9 bases from J, with 11 bases in between. In nucleotides, the CDR3 is TGTGCCAGCAGCCGGGGGTGGGGGCAGTACTTC. Translating it yields CASSRGWGQYF. Drawing the rest from reference TRBV7-9 and TRBJ2-7, the complete variable domain is DTGVSQNPRHKITKRGQNVTFRCDPISEHNRLYWYRQTLGQGPEFLTYFQNEAQLEKSRLLSDRFSAERPKGSFSTLEIQRTEQGDSAMYLCASSRGWGQYFGPGTRLTVT.

The CDR3 coding sequence is TGCGCCAGCAGCCTTCGGTTGGCGGGAGGGACAGATACGCAGTATTTT. It specifies CASSLRLAGGTDTQYF. The V gene is TRBV4-3, the J gene TRBJ2-3, with 9 bases fitting TRBD2. The CDR3 consists of 16 residues. Per the germline V gene, CDR1 is LGHNA and CDR2 is YSLEER. V shed 4 bases, J shed 3 bases, and the junction held 8 bases outside the gene matches.

This sequence joins TRBV29-1 and TRBJ1-4, with a tentative D call TRBD1 (5 bases). CDR1 is SQVTM and CDR2 is ANQGSEA in the germline V gene. The CDR3 totals 14 residues. Trimming removed 0 bases from V and 8 bases from J, with 13 bases in between. The CDR3 nucleotides read TGCAGCGTTGAAGATCGGGGGGGAGGCGAAAAACTGTTTTTT. Translated: CSVEDRGGGEKLFF.

The chain combines TRBV5-1 with TRBJ1-4; 7 nucleotides agree with TRBD1. After removal of 3 bases from V and 8 bases from J, the junction contained 7 bases not matched to a gene. Per the germline V gene, CDR1 is SGHRS and CDR2 is YFSETQ. The CDR3 has 14 amino acids. CDR3 sequence reads: CASSSSGGSEKLFF. CDR3 sequence (DNA): TGCGCCAGCAGCTCGTCAGGGGGAAGCGAAAAACTGTTTTTT. Drawing the rest from reference TRBV5-1 and TRBJ1-4, the complete variable domain is KAGVTQTPRYLIKTRGQQVTLSCSPISGHRSVSWYQQTPGQGLQFLFEYFSETQRNKGNFPGRFSGRQFSNSRSEMNVSTLELGDSALYLCASSSSGGSEKLFFGSGTQLSVL.

V usage is TRBV12-2 and J usage is TRBJ2-3; TRBD2, the table's D call, lacks a check against the DNA. TRBV12-2 is a known pseudogene. The CDR3 loop spans 17 amino acids. The CDR3 here is CASRPHPISGITDTQYF. In DNA form, the CDR3 reads TGTGCAAGTCGCCCCCACCCGATTTCCGGGATCACAGATACGCAGTATTTT.

The chain has TRBV2 and TRBJ2-7, with 9 bases that match TRBD1. V lost 6 bases, J lost 3 bases, and 9 bases stayed unmatched. The germline V gene encodes CDR1 SNHLY and CDR2 FYNNEI. The CDR3 spans 15 residues. CDR3 bases: TGTGCCAGCAGACTAGGGACAGGGATTATCTACGAGCAGTACTTC. It translates to CASRLGTGIIYEQYF.

This clone has a handful of counts. The chain combines TRBV9 with TRBJ1-1, with D possibly TRBD1 on 5 matching bases. Trimming pared 7 bases from V and 3 bases from J, leaving 16 bases between. Germline V lookup: CDR1 SGDLS, CDR2 YYNGEE. The CDR3 runs to 14 residues. Here the CDR3 DNA reads TGTGCCAGCCGCGGGGTGGGGGGTGACACTGAAGCTTTCTTT. Residues: CASRGVGGDTEAFF. Based on the CDR3 plus reference TRBV9 and TRBJ1-1, the full variable domain is DSGVTQTPKHLITATGQRVTLRCSPRSGDLSVYWYQQSLDQGLQFLIQYYNGEERAKGNILERFSAQQFPDLHSELNLSSLELGDSALYFCASRGVGGDTEAFFGQGTRLTVV.

The CDR3 nucleotides are TGTGCCAGCAACCCAATTAGCGGGAGGAGTCACAATGAGCAGTTCTTC. This codes for CASNPISGRSHNEQFF. This chain uses TRBV9 with TRBJ2-1, with 10 bases fitting TRBD2. After removal of 6 bases from V and 5 bases from J, the junction contained 11 bases not matched to a gene. The germline V gene encodes CDR1 SGDLS and CDR2 YYNGEE. CDR3 length equals 16 residues.

This clone was picked up one time. J is TRBJ1-2 and V is TRBV19; a possible D gene is TRBD1 (6 bases). V lost 3 bases, J lost 4 bases, and 18 bases lay in between. This CDR3 comprises 16 residues. Germline CDR1 LNHDA, CDR2 SQIVND (reference sequence). For the CDR3, the DNA is TGTGCCAGTAGTATCGGGCCCAGGGGCGCAGGCTATGGCTACACCTTC. Translated: CASSIGPRGAGYGYTF. Using reference TRBV19 and TRBJ1-2 for the parts outside the CDR3, the full variable domain is DGGITQSPKYLFRKEGQNVTLSCEQNLNHDAMYWYRQDPGQGLRLIYYSQIVNDFQKGDIAEGYSVSREKKESFPLTVTSAQKNPTAFYLCASSIGPRGAGYGYTFGSGTRLTVV.

The rearrangement joins TRBV13 to TRBJ2-7; tentatively, D is TRBD2 (6 bases). V was clipped by 1 base and J by 2 bases, with 15 bases between them. The CDR3 runs to 16 residues. Germline V gene sequence: CDR1 PRHDT, CDR2 FYEKMQ (reference sequence). The CDR3 here is CASSLVGRTFPYEQYF. The CDR3 DNA follows: TGTGCCAGCAGCTTAGTGGGGAGGACTTTTCCCTACGAGCAGTACTTC.

This rearrangement joins TRBV4-3 to TRBJ2-2; D is unclear. The V end lost 0 bases, the J end lost 7 bases, and 15 bases lay between the germline ends. Per the germline V gene, CDR1 is LGHNA and CDR2 is YSLEER. The length of the CDR3 is 16 residues. CDR3 nucleotides: TGCGCCAGCAGCCAAGATACGGCAGGAACAAACGGGGAGCTGTTTTTT. Translating gives CASSQDTAGTNGELFF.

This chain uses TRBV7-2 with TRBJ2-5; 12 bases align to TRBD2. J lost 0 bases, V lost 5 bases, and 13 bases had no gene match. CDR1 is SGHTA and CDR2 is FQGNSA in the germline V gene. This CDR3 is built from 19 residues. CDR3 bases: TGTGCCAGCAGCACCCCTCGGGGGCTAGCGGGAGGGTACCAAGAGACCCAGTACTTC. It yields the protein CASSTPRGLAGGYQETQYF.

The V and J genes are TRBV15 and TRBJ2-4; D is uncertain. The germline V and J ends were trimmed by 0 bases and 5 bases, with 8 bases remaining between them. This CDR3 comprises 14 residues. CDR1 is LNHNV and CDR2 is YYDKDF in the germline V gene (reference sequence). The CDR3 DNA reads TGTGCCACCAGCAGAGATCTTACTGAAAACATTCAGTACTTC. Residues: CATSRDLTENIQYF. The full variable domain, its missing parts supplied by reference TRBV15 and TRBJ2-4, is DAMVIQNPRYQVTQFGKPVTLSCSQTLNHNVMYWYQQKSSQAPKLLFHYYDKDFNNEADTPDNFQSRRPNTSFCFLDIRSPGLGDTAMYLCATSRDLTENIQYFGAGTRLSVL.

This clone was seen only a few times. The chain recombines TRBV7-2 with TRBJ1-6, with D tentatively TRBD1 (6 bases). Germline V gene data show CDR1 as SGHTA and CDR2 as FQGNSA. Trimming took off 0 bases at V and 9 bases at J, with 12 bases between the two ends. This CDR3 region has 15 residues. The CDR3 protein is CASSLAQGGGSPLHF. The CDR3 DNA follows: TGTGCCAGCAGCTTAGCGCAGGGAGGGGGTTCACCCCTCCACTTT.

The rearrangement joins TRBV30 to TRBJ2-3, with 7 bases fitting TRBD2. This CDR3 has 19 residues. The trim removed 3 bases at V and 0 bases at J, leaving 18 bases unmatched. The V gene's germline CDR1 is GTSNPN and CDR2 SVGIG (reference sequence). The CDR3 sequence is CAWRRSSGPYGGSTDTQYF. The CDR3 DNA follows: TGTGCCTGGAGAAGGAGTAGCGGGCCCTACGGGGGGAGCACAGATACGCAGTATTTT.

CDR3 bases: TGTGCCAGCACCAAACCGGGGGGGTCTAATGAAAAACTGTTTTTT. This sequence encodes CASTKPGGSNEKLFF. The chain couples TRBV6-1 to TRBJ1-4, with a tentative D call TRBD1 (5 bases). The V gene lost 7 bases and the J gene lost 3 bases, with 15 bases spanning the gap. The germline gives CDR1 MNHNS, CDR2 SASEGT. This CDR3 is built from 15 residues.